Listed below are T cell receptor beta chains from one sample, sequenced in a study of Graves' ophthalmopathy and Graves' hyperthyroidism. MiXCR, applied by TCRdb to the multiplex PCR reads, yields one record per CDR3 protein. The sample yields over a million distinct CDR3 sequences, about 38% seen once. The source material was peripheral blood or thyroid tissue (not recorded which). These TCRs come from an adult man with Graves' hyperthyroidism. Both conserved end residues are trimmed from each CDR3. Size tells how often a clone was seen (once, few, many) or the class of an expanded clone, and some rows leave it out.

size	V	J	CDR3
many	TRBV29-1	TRBJ2-7	SVMTDTYEQY
-	TRBV7-2	TRBJ2-2	ASSTRTSGELF
-	TRBV7-9	TRBJ2-2	ASSLRGAGANLGELF
-	TRBV25-1	TRBJ2-1	ASMRGSYNEQF
-	TRBV29-1	TRBJ2-7	SVGGPTYEQY
once	TRBV7-9	TRBJ1-5	ASSPPGGVQPQH
many	TRBV12-3/TRBV12-4	TRBJ1-2	ASRAQESTAYGYT
-	TRBV11-2	TRBJ2-2	ASSQGGSRPGELF
-	TRBV7-8	TRBJ2-2	ASSLVLAGATPNTGELF
-	TRBV4-3	TRBJ2-7	ASSQASGGRDYEQY
-	TRBV4-1	TRBJ2-7	ASSLYDGVVSADEQY
-	TRBV25-1	TRBJ1-2	ASSETSNRATYGYT
-	TRBV5-1	TRBJ2-7	ASSLASGDFNYEQY
few	TRBV7-8	TRBJ1-6	ASSLRLGDRGSPLH
many	TRBV12-3/TRBV12-4	TRBJ1-5	ASSPPGIDQPQH
many	TRBV2	TRBJ1-1	ASRTTTWNTEAF
many	TRBV20-1	TRBJ2-5	SANSPGTGRRGETQY
many	TRBV29-1	TRBJ2-7	SAVTSRYTKQY
few	TRBV7-8	TRBJ1-1	ASSADRGAAEAF
many	TRBV14	TRBJ1-2	ASSRTATDGYT
-	TRBV5-6	TRBJ1-1	ASSESTGGRNTEAF
many	TRBV7-2	TRBJ1-2	ASSLAVFDGYT
few	TRBV5-8	TRBJ2-7	ASSFPGLKYYEQY
-	TRBV12-5	TRBJ1-1	ASGWDGPGGNTEAF
-	TRBV14	TRBJ2-7	ASSLEVTLEQY
-	TRBV7-9	TRBJ2-7	VSSSGDGLPSYEQY
-	TRBV9	TRBJ2-6	ASSPRAASGANVLT
few	TRBV7-3	TRBJ2-7	ASRSGTGGADEQY
-	TRBV3-1	TRBJ2-5	ASSQRGLAAVETQY
few	TRBV19	TRBJ2-2	ASSILGRGAMYTGELF
many	TRBV7-2	TRBJ2-5	ASSLGQGGRPETQY
-	TRBV6-6	TRBJ1-6	ASSYSMHLGSSYNSPLH
few	TRBV10-2	TRBJ1-2	ASSLDSLLNYGYT
many	TRBV5-1	TRBJ2-7	ASSPRGSGRYEQY
-	TRBV20-1	TRBJ2-1	SASDSDRSSYNEQF
-	TRBV4-1	TRBJ1-3	ASSQLKVSGNTIY
many	TRBV24-1	TRBJ1-1	ATRQGGRNTEAF
-	TRBV20-1	TRBJ1-1	SASEGPNTEAF
many	TRBV20-1	TRBJ2-7	SASRRDSISYEQY
few	TRBV10-1	TRBJ2-3	ASSAPGANTDTQY
-	TRBV11-2	TRBJ1-5	ASSEGQGIDQPQH